This T cell receptor beta chain stems from a study of blood T cell repertoires in COVID-19. Study-level background: The United States, Italy and Spain supplied acute and convalescent COVID-19 samples.

Here immunoSEQ multiplex PCR was the method, and the copy in TCRdb shows in-frame clones only, minus some. The table lists about 360,000 clones, approximately 86% of them singletons, with less than 9% in the top ten. Germline V gene data show CDR1 as SGHTA and CDR2 as FQGNSA. V lost 2 bases and J lost 7, with 14 bases in between. The CDR3 length is 14 residues. This TCR was recovered from a woman between 55 and 75 years old with COVID-19, enrolled during active disease. Sequencing was done on a sample of peripheral blood. The J gene is TRBJ1-1, the V gene TRBV7-2; no reliable D call. CDR3 in DNA: TGTGCCAGCAGCTTAATCGGGGAGGAGGGTGAAGCTTTCTTT. As protein: CASSLIGEEGEAFF.